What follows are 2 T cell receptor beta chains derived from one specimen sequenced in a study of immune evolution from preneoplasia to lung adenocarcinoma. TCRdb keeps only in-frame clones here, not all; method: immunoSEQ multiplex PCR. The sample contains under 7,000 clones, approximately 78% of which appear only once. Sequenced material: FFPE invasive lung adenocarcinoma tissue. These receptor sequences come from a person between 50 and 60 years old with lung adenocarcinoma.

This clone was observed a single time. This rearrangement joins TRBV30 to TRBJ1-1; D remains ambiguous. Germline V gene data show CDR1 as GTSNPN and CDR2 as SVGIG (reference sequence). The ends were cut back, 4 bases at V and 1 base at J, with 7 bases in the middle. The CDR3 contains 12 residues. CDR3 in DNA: TGTGCCTGGAAGCGACAGAACACTGAAGCTTTCTTT. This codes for CAWKRQNTEAFF.

The CDR3 loop is CASSDATKGWETQYF. CDR3 nucleotide sequence: TGTGCCAGCAGCGACGCTACCAAAGGGTGGGAGACCCAGTACTTC. The chain links TRBV5-4 to TRBJ2-5, with no clear D. Trimming took off 4 bases at V and 5 bases at J, with 18 bases between the two ends. Germline CDR1 SGHNT, CDR2 YYREEE (reference sequence). This CDR3 spans 15 amino acids.